These T cell receptor beta chains were read from a single sample in a study of beta chain features in type 1 diabetes. This table comes from immunoSEQ multiplex PCR, and its TCRdb copy is limited to in-frame clones, with some not included. Among hundreds of thousands of clones listed, over 12% were seen once. Sequencing was performed on naive CD4+ T cells from blood. Receptor source: a man between 18 and 29 years old with type 1 diabetes. The CDR3 runs from the conserved cysteine through the conserved F or W. The order of the fields is clone size, D gene, J gene, V gene, CDR3 DNA, CDR3 protein. A D gene is named only where the DNA matches it firmly. Expanded clones get a size class; other rows say once, few or many, or leave the size out.

-,TRBD2,TRBJ2-3,TRBV5-4,TGTGCCAGCAGCCTGCCCGGACTAGCGGGAGTGGATACGCAGTATTTT,CASSLPGLAGVDTQYF
-,-,TRBJ2-5,TRBV9,TGTGCCAGCAGCGTAGGTGGGAGCCCCCAAGAGACCCAGTACTTC,CASSVGGSPQETQYF
-,TRBD1,TRBJ1-2,TRBV10-3,TGTGCCATCAGCAGACAGGGTAATACTAACTATGGCTACACCTTC,CAISRQGNTNYGYTF
few,-,TRBJ1-1,TRBV7-2,TGTGCCAGCAGCTTAGCGAGCAGGAACACTGAAGCTTTCTTT,CASSLASRNTEAFF
few,TRBD1,TRBJ1-2,TRBV11-2,TGTGCCAGCAGCCCCCTGACAGGGGACTATGGCTACACCTTC,CASSPLTGDYGYTF
-,-,TRBJ2-7,TRBV25-1,TGTGCCAGCAGTGACCTAGCGCGTAGCTCCTACGAGCAGTACTTC,CASSDLARSSYEQYF
few,-,TRBJ1-4,TRBV6-5,TGTGCCAGCAGTTACCCGGGCCCTGGTGAAAAACTGTTTTTT,CASSYPGPGEKLFF
once,TRBD2,TRBJ2-7,TRBV7-9,TGTGCCAGCAGCTTAGCGCGGTCGATAGCGGGGACCTTCTACGAGCAGTACTTC,CASSLARSIAGTFYEQYF
-,TRBD1,TRBJ2-7,TRBV7-9,TGTGCCAGCACCCGACAGGGGGTCTACGAGCAGTACTTC,CASTRQGVYEQYF
few,TRBD1,TRBJ1-1,TRBV14,TGTGCCAGCAGCCTCGCAGGGGGGTGGCATACTGAAGCTTTCTTT,CASSLAGGWHTEAFF
-,-,TRBJ1-4,TRBV4-3,TGCGCCAGCAGCCAAGACGGGTCTAATGAAAAACTGTTTTTT,CASSQDGSNEKLFF
few,-,TRBJ2-1,TRBV27,TGTGCCAGCAGTTTGGACGTATCCTCCTACAATGAGCAGTTCTTC,CASSLDVSSYNEQFF
-,-,TRBJ1-2,TRBV29-1,TGCAGCGTTGCTGGGGATAACTATGGCTACACCTTC,CSVAGDNYGYTF
-,-,TRBJ1-1,TRBV11-3,TGTGCCAGCAGCGCCGGATGGAACACTGAAGCTTTCTTT,CASSAGWNTEAFF
few,TRBD1,TRBJ1-3,TRBV29-1,TGCAGCGTTGGGACAGGGGGTGGAAACACCATATATTTT,CSVGTGGGNTIYF
few,-,TRBJ1-1,TRBV4-1,TGCGCCAGCAGCCAAGGTAGGGACTCCTGGAACACTGAAGCTTTCTTT,CASSQGRDSWNTEAFF
-,-,TRBJ1-1,TRBV6-5,TGTGCCAGCAGACAGGACAGCATGAACACTGAAGCTTTCTTT,CASRQDSMNTEAFF
few,-,TRBJ2-2,TRBV7-2,TGTGCCAGCAGATTAGGTCTGGGGAGTCCCCCCGGGGAGCTGTTTTTT,CASRLGLGSPPGELFF
-,-,TRBJ2-3,TRBV14,TGTGCCAGCAGCCAAGACGGGCCTCTAGTGGGCACAGATACGCAGTATTTT,CASSQDGPLVGTDTQYF
few,-,TRBJ1-6,TRBV30,TGTGCCTGGTCCCGGGCGTATAATTCACCCCTCCACTTT,CAWSRAYNSPLHF
-,-,TRBJ1-1,TRBV7-6,TGTGCCAGCAGCTTGACAGACATGAACACTGAAGCTTTCTTT,CASSLTDMNTEAFF
few,TRBD1,TRBJ2-7,TRBV30,TGTGCCTGGAAACTGGGGACAGGGGTATACGAGCAGTACTTC,CAWKLGTGVYEQYF
few,TRBD1,TRBJ2-1,TRBV6-1,TGTGCCAGCAGTGTCCGGACAGGGAGCTCCTACAATGAGCAGTTCTTC,CASSVRTGSSYNEQFF
-,TRBD1,TRBJ1-2,TRBV29-1,TGCAGCGGCTTCTCAGGGGGCCCGAGCTATGGCTACACCTTC,CSGFSGGPSYGYTF
few,-,TRBJ2-2,TRBV7-2,TGTGCCAGCAGCTTCTTACCAATCACCGGGGAGCTGTTTTTT,CASSFLPITGELFF
-,-,TRBJ2-1,TRBV7-9,TGTGCCAGCAGCTCGATTCCCTACAATGAGCAGTTCTTC,CASSSIPYNEQFF
few,TRBD1,TRBJ1-2,TRBV30,TGTGCCTGGAGTGTACCGGGACAGGGGGCAATCGACTATGGCTACACCTTC,CAWSVPGQGAIDYGYTF